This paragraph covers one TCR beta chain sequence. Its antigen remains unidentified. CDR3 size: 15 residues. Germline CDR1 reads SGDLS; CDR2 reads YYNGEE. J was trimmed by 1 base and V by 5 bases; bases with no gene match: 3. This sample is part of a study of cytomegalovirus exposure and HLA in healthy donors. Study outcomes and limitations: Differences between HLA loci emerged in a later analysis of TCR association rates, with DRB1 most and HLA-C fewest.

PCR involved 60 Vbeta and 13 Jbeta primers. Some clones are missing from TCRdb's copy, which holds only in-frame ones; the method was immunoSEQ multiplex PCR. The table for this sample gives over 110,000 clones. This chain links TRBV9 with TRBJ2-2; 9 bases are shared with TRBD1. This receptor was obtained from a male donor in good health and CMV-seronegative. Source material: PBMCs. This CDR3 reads CASSPGQGNTGELFF. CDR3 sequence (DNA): TGTGCCAGCAGTCCGGGACAGGGGAACACCGGGGAGCTGTTTTTT.